Here is one TCR beta chain with its context. Germline assignment: CDR1 LGHDT and CDR2 YNNKEL (reference sequence). The CDR3 has 17 residues. The V segment lost 4 bases and the J segment 5 bases; nucleotides outside the gene matches: 8. The record originates from a study of blood T cell repertoires in COVID-19. Looking at the study overall: The study drew acute and convalescent COVID-19 samples from the United States, Italy and Spain. The analysed material was cDNA or gDNA that came from T cells, B-cell-depleted T cells, or PBMCs.

Method: immunoSEQ multiplex PCR; TCRdb's copy keeps in-frame clones and lacks some. The data contain about 260,000 clones, about 88% of them seen just once; the ten biggest clones take up around 3.6%. Specimen: peripheral blood. This TCR came from a man younger than 35 with active or convalescent COVID-19. The chain combines TRBV3-1 (or the pseudogene TRBV3-2) with TRBJ2-3, with TRBD2 matching over 14 bases. CDR3 sequence (DNA): TGTGCCAGCAGCCGCGGGACTAGCGGGAGTAGGGGAGATACGCAGTATTTT. This sequence encodes CASSRGTSGSRGDTQYF.